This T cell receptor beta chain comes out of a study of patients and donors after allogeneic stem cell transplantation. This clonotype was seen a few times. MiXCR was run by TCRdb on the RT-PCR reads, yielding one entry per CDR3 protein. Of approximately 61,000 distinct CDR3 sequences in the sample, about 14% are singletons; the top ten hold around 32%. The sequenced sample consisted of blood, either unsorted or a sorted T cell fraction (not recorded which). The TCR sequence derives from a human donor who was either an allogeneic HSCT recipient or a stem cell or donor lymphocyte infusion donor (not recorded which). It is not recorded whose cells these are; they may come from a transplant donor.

Here the CDR3 DNA reads TGTGCCAGCAGCTCGACGAGGAACCGCAATGAGCAGTTCTTC. Encoded protein: CASSSTRNRNEQFF. V usage is TRBV11-2 and J usage is TRBJ2-1, with D unresolved. The CDR3 length is 14 residues. Trimming removed 4 bases at V and 6 bases at J, with 13 bases between. Germline values: CDR1 SGHAT, CDR2 FQNNGV.